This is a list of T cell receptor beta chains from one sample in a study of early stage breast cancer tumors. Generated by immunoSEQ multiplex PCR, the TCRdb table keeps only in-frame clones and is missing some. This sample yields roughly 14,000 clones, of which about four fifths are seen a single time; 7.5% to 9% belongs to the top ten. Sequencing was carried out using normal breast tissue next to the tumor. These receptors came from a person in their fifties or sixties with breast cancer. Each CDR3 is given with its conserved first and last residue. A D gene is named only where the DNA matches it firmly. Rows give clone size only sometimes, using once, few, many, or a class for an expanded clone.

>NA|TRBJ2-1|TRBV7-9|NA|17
CASSPWRRGTDFNEQFF
TGTGCCAGCAGCCCCTGGAGACGCGGGACAGACTTTAATGAGCAGTTCTTC
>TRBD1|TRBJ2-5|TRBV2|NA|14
CASSGTGSRETQYF
TGTGCCAGCAGTGGGACAGGGTCAAGGGAGACCCAGTACTTC
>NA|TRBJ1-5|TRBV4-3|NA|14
CASSPSWSNQPQHF
TGCGCCAGCAGCCCAAGCTGGAGCAATCAGCCCCAGCATTTT
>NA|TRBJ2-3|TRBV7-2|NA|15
CASSLGRARTDTQYF
TGTGCCAGCAGCTTAGGACGGGCCCGCACAGATACGCAGTATTTT
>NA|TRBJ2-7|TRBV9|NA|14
CASSVGSGSYEQYF
TGTGCCAGCAGCGTAGGTAGCGGCTCCTACGAGCAGTACTTC
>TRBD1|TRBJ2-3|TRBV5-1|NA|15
CASSLNGQGPDTQYF
TGCGCCAGCAGCTTGAACGGACAGGGTCCAGATACGCAGTATTTT
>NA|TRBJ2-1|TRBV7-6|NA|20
CASSLAPTRHERASYNEQFF
TGTGCCAGCAGCTTAGCGCCAACTAGGCATGAGCGGGCCTCCTACAATGAGCAGTTCTTC
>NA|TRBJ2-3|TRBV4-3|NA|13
CASSWGGADTQYF
TGCGCCAGCAGTTGGGGAGGAGCAGATACGCAGTATTTT
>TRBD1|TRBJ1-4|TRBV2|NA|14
CASTGGTGREKLFF
TGTGCCAGCACCGGGGGGACAGGTCGGGAAAAACTGTTTTTT
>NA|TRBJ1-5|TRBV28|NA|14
CASSLNRLNQPQHF
TGTGCCAGCAGTTTGAACCGACTCAATCAGCCCCAGCATTTT
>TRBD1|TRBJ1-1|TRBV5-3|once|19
CARSLGQGGPRSANTEAFF
TGTGCCAGAAGCTTGGGACAGGGGGGACCTCGTTCCGCGAACACTGAAGCTTTCTTT
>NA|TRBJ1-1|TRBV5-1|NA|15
CASSQQTGLNTEAFF
TGCGCCAGCAGCCAGCAGACAGGTTTGAACACTGAAGCTTTCTTT
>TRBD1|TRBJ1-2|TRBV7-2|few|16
CASSLVPGQSYYGYTF
TGTGCCAGCAGCTTAGTCCCGGGACAGAGTTACTATGGCTACACCTTC
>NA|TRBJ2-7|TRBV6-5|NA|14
CASSLGVLSYEQYF
TGTGCCAGCAGCCTCGGTGTGCTCAGCTACGAGCAGTACTTC
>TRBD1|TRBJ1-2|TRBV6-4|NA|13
CASSLGQGDSYTF
TGTGCCAGCAGCCTGGGACAGGGGGATAGCTACACCTTC
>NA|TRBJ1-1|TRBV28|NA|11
CASSPLREAFF
TGTGCCAGCAGTCCCCTGAGGGAAGCTTTCTTT
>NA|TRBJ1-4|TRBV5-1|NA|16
CASSLAGRGSNEKLFF
TGCGCCAGCAGCTTGGCCGGCAGGGGTTCTAATGAAAAACTGTTTTTT
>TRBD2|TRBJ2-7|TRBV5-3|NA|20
CARSSNRTGGLTSGRNEQYF
TGTGCCAGAAGCTCAAATAGGACAGGGGGCTTGACTAGCGGGAGGAACGAGCAGTACTTC
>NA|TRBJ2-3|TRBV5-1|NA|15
CASSLGQTSTDTQYF
TGCGCCAGCAGCTTAGGACAGACTAGCACAGATACGCAGTATTTT
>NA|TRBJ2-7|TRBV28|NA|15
CASSLDASPNPEQYF
TGTGCCAGCAGTTTAGATGCGAGTCCCAATCCCGAGCAGTACTTC
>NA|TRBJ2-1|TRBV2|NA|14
CASSWTRSGNEQFF
TGTGCCAGCAGTTGGACCCGAAGTGGGAATGAGCAGTTCTTC
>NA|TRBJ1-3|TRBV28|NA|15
CASTAPWRDGNTIYF
TGTGCCAGTACCGCCCCTTGGAGGGATGGAAACACCATATATTTT
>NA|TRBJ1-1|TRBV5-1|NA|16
CASSWTGRAQDTEAFF
TGCGCCAGCAGCTGGACCGGGAGGGCCCAGGACACTGAAGCTTTCTTT
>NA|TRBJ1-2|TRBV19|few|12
CASTQGRRGYTF
TGTGCCAGTACCCAGGGGCGTCGGGGCTACACCTTC
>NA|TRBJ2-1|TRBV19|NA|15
CASSIGGPPYNEQFF
TGTGCCAGTAGTATAGGTGGGCCCCCCTACAATGAGCAGTTCTTC
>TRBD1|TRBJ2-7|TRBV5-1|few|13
CASSRTGGPEQYF
TGCGCCAGCAGTCGGACAGGCGGCCCCGAGCAGTACTTC
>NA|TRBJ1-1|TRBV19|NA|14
CASSMSGTFTEAFF
TGTGCCAGTAGTATGTCTGGTACTTTTACTGAAGCTTTCTTT
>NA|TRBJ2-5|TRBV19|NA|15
CASSKGQRVQETQYF
TGTGCCAGTAGTAAGGGACAAAGGGTCCAAGAGACCCAGTACTTC
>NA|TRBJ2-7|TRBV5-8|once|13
CASSRLGSHEQYF
TGTGCCAGCAGCCGGCTGGGGAGCCACGAGCAGTACTTC